This T cell receptor (beta chain) was captured in a study of cytomegalovirus exposure and HLA in healthy donors. Looking at the study overall: The study placed about four fifths of its 398 genotyped donors in the Caucasian-associated ancestry cluster. Whole-study findings and limits: Most of the TCR beta V segments (in an earlier analysis) were productive either about 87% or about 30% of the time.

Both 60 Vbeta primers and 13 Jbeta primers went into the PCR. The protocol was immunoSEQ multiplex PCR, while the TCRdb copy is restricted to in-frame clones and leaves out a portion. The sample includes 100,000 to 150,000 clones, less than 85% of them seen just once. Germline-derived CDR1 and CDR2 are MNHEY and SVGAGI. CDR3 length: 14 amino acids. The junction had 9 bases not matched to a gene; V was cut back by 6 bases and J by 4 bases. Comment on this clone: The antigen remains undetermined.

This sequence joins TRBV6-5 and TRBJ2-7, with TRBD1 matching over 7 bases. This clonotype originated in a man aged 18 to 29 in good health and CMV-seropositive. The sequenced sample consisted of PBMCs. DNA for the CDR3: TGTGCCAGCAGCGAGACAGGGATCGAGTACGAGCAGTACTTC. It yields the protein CASSETGIEYEQYF.